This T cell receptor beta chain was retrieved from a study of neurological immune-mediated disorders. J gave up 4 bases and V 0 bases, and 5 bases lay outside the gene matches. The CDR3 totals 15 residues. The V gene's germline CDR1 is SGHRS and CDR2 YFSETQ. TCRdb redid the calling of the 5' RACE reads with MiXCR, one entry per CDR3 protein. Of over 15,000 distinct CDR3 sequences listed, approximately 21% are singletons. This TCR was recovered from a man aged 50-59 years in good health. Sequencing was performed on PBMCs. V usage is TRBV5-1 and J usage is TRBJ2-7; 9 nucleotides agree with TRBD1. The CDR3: CASSLAGQGRYEQYF. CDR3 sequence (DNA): TGCGCCAGCAGCTTGGCCGGACAGGGGAGGTACGAGCAGTACTTC.